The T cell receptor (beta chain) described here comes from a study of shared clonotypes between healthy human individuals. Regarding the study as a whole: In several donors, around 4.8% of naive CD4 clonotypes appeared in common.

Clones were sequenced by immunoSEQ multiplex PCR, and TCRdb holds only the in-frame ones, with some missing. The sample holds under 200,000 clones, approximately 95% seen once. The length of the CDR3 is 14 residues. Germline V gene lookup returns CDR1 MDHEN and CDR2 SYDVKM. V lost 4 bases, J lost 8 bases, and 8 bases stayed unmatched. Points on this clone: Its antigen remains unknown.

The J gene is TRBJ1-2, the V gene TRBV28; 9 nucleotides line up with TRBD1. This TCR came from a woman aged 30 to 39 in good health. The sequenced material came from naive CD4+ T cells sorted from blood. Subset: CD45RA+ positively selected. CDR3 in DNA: TGTGCCAGCAGTTCCGGACAGGGGACGTCAGGCTACACCTTC. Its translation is CASSSGQGTSGYTF.